This TCR beta chain was sequenced during a study of T cell repertoires in cytomegalovirus infection. Turning to the study itself: In public TCR beta signatures, there were indications of both CMV infection and matching HLA type. Overall study findings and caveats: Dominating the ex vivo response were HLA-C-restricted CMV-specific TCR beta clonotypes.

This clonotype has more than one count but fewer than ten. Its specificity is unknown. Each CDR3 protein is one row after TCRdb ran MiXCR on the reads. This sample yields fewer than 55,000 distinct CDR3 sequences, of which roughly a fifth are seen a single time; 80% belongs to the top ten. Germline V gives CDR1 DFQATT, CDR2 SNEGSKA (reference sequence). The CDR3 consists of 17 residues. The trim removed 6 bases at V and 0 bases at J, leaving 13 bases unmatched. The sequencing used CD8+ T cells from cultured PBMCs, collected from culture after CMV antigen stimulation. This clonotype originated in a human donor in good health (CMV status not recorded). Some clones in this sample may be carry-over from other donors' samples. The V call is TRBV20-1, the J call TRBJ2-3; 9 bases are shared with TRBD2. The CDR3 region is CSARTVAGALSTDTQYF. The DNA of the CDR3 is TGCAGTGCACGAACGGTAGCGGGGGCCCTAAGCACAGATACGCAGTATTTT.